The source of this T cell receptor beta chain is a study of cytomegalovirus exposure and HLA in healthy donors. Study-level findings and limits: Being productive about 90% or about 30% of the time was typical of most TCR beta V segments in an earlier analysis. Cytomegalovirus-associated status was assigned to more than 150 TCR beta chains. The majority of TCR sequences were rare, yet some public TCRs appeared in many donors.

After removal of 3 bases from V and 6 bases from J, the junction contained 6 bases not matched to a gene. CDR3 length equals 16 residues. Germline V gives CDR1 SGHDT, CDR2 YYEEEE. This PCR relied on a set of 60 Vbeta primers and 13 Jbeta primers. Produced via immunoSEQ multiplex PCR; TCRdb's table is partial and in-frame only. The sample shows about 130,000 clones, approximately 80% of them seen only once. Notes on this clone: Its cognate antigen is unknown.

The receptor comes from a male donor in good health and CMV-seropositive. Sequencing input: PBMCs. The rearrangement links TRBV5-6 to TRBJ2-1, with 13 bases that match TRBD2. For the CDR3, the DNA is TGTGCCAGCAGCTGGGAACTAGCGGGGGGGCTCAATGAGCAGTTCTTC. It specifies CASSWELAGGLNEQFF. Looking up the rest from reference TRBV5-6 and TRBJ2-1 gives the full variable domain: DAGVTQSPTHLIKTRGQQVTLRCSPKSGHDTVSWYQQALGQGPQFIFQYYEEEERQRGNFPDRFSGHQFPNYSSELNVNALLLGDSALYLCASSWELAGGLNEQFFGPGTRLTVL.